Presented here are 29 T cell receptor beta chains from one specimen sequenced in a study of control samples from healthy donors and cancer patients. The method was immunoSEQ multiplex PCR; TCRdb's version includes in-frame clones alone and lacks a portion of them. The sample holds 50,000 to 75,000 clones, around 90% seen once. Material for sequencing was PBMCs. These receptors all come from a man aged 60 to 75 with colorectal cancer.

This chain connects TRBV5-1 to TRBJ2-7, with 7 bases fitting TRBD1. The junction had 8 bases not matched to a gene; V was cut back by 4 bases and J by 4 bases. The germline CDR1 and CDR2 sequences are SGHRS and YFSETQ. The CDR3 consists of 14 residues. CDR3 in amino acids: CASSPDKGAYEQYF. The CDR3 coding sequence is TGCGCCAGCAGCCCGGACAAGGGGGCATACGAGCAGTACTTC.

The V gene is TRBV19, the J gene TRBJ2-5; weak D call: TRBD2 (5 bases). This CDR3 has 14 amino acids. Per the germline V gene, CDR1 is LNHDA and CDR2 is SQIVND (reference sequence). Trimming took 3 bases from V and 4 from J, leaving 12 bases between them. The CDR3 here is CASSIHGEGETQYF. In nucleotides, the CDR3 is TGTGCCAGTAGTATTCACGGGGAAGGAGAGACCCAGTACTTC.

The chain recombines TRBV12-3 or TRBV12-4 with TRBJ2-1, with a weak D call TRBD1 (6 bases). This CDR3 spans 13 amino acids. V shed 5 bases and J shed 6 bases, with 11 bases lying between them. In DNA, the CDR3 is TGTGCCAGCAGTACCAGGGGTCGCAATGAGCAGTTCTTC. Protein: CASSTRGRNEQFF.

The rearrangement uses TRBV28 and TRBJ2-7, with TRBD1 identical over 8 bases. The germline gives CDR1 MDHEN, CDR2 SYDVKM. Trimming took 2 bases from V and 5 from J; bases not matched to a gene: 8. The CDR3 loop spans 15 amino acids. Written as DNA, the CDR3 is TGTGCCAGCAGTTTAATCGGGGCAGGGGGCCACGAGCAGTACTTC. Translation: CASSLIGAGGHEQYF.

V usage is TRBV3-1 (or the pseudogene TRBV3-2) and J usage is TRBJ2-3; TRBD2 aligns across 8 bases. The CDR3 contains 16 residues. Trimming took 1 base from V and 0 from J; bases not matched to a gene: 3. The germline V gene encodes CDR1 LGHDT and CDR2 YNNKEL (reference sequence). DNA of the CDR3: TGTGCCAGCAGCCAAGGGACTAGCCTAAGCACAGATACGCAGTATTTT. Its translation: CASSQGTSLSTDTQYF.

The V gene is TRBV7-2, the J gene TRBJ2-5, with 11 bases identical to TRBD2. From germline, CDR1 is SGHTA and CDR2 FQGNSA. CDR3 length equals 16 residues. Trimming cost V 5 bases and J 1 base; bases outside gene matches: 6. The CDR3 spells CASSETSGVLQETQYF. The CDR3 region has the DNA TGTGCCAGCAGCGAGACTAGCGGGGTCCTCCAAGAGACCCAGTACTTC.

This chain uses TRBV11-3 with TRBJ2-2; maybe TRBD2 (5 bases). V lost 2 bases to trimming and J lost 0 bases, with 13 bases between them. CDR1 and CDR2 from the germline V gene are SGHNT and YENEEA. The CDR3 covers 17 residues. Here the CDR3 reads CASSLPGVHANTGELFF. In DNA, the CDR3 is TGTGCCAGCAGCTTACCCGGGGTTCACGCGAACACCGGGGAGCTGTTTTTT. Complete variable domain (other parts from reference TRBV11-3 and TRBJ2-2): EAGVVQSPRYKIIEKKQPVAFWCNPISGHNTLYWYLQNLGQGPELLIRYENEEAVDDSQLPKDRFSAERLKGVDSTLKIQPAELGDSAVYLCASSLPGVHANTGELFFGEGSRLTVL.

In DNA form, the CDR3 reads TGCGCCAGCAGCCAAGGAGTCCTATCAGGGCGACCGAATGAAAAACTGTTTTTT. Translating it yields CASSQGVLSGRPNEKLFF. This chain links TRBV4-1 with TRBJ1-4; the D gene is possibly TRBD1 (5 bases). Germline lookup yields CDR1 MGHRA and CDR2 YSYEKL. The CDR3 has 18 residues. V lost 1 base to trimming and J lost 5 bases, with 20 bases between them.

This chain links TRBV9 with TRBJ1-2, with TRBD1 as a possible D gene (5 bases). Germline assignment: CDR1 SGDLS and CDR2 YYNGEE. The CDR3 length is 17 residues. Deletions cut 1 base from V and 6 bases from J, with 22 bases between. CDR3 coding DNA: TGTGCCAGCAGCGTATCCCCCGTGGCAGGGAATGTGGATGGCTACACCTTC. It translates to CASSVSPVAGNVDGYTF. The full variable domain, its missing parts supplied by reference TRBV9 and TRBJ1-2, is DSGVTQTPKHLITATGQRVTLRCSPRSGDLSVYWYQQSLDQGLQFLIQYYNGEERAKGNILERFSAQQFPDLHSELNLSSLELGDSALYFCASSVSPVAGNVDGYTFGSGTRLTVV.

The J gene is TRBJ2-1, the V gene TRBV6-4; D might be TRBD2 (7 bases). Trimming shortened V by 2 bases and J by 16 bases, and 15 bases separated the two germline ends. Germline V lookup: CDR1 MRHNA, CDR2 SNTAGT. The CDR3 consists of 12 residues. The CDR3 DNA sequence: TGTGCCAGCAGTGACCCGGGGGGCCCCTCATTCTTC. It codes for CASSDPGGPSFF.

The J gene is TRBJ1-5, the V gene TRBV29-1; TRBD1 matches at 10 bases. J was trimmed by 1 base and V by 7 bases; bases with no gene match: 4. The CDR3 spans 14 residues. The germline V gene has CDR1 SQVTM and CDR2 ANQGSEA. The CDR3 region is CSAATGGSNQPQHF. CDR3 sequence (DNA): TGCAGCGCCGCGACAGGGGGCAGCAATCAGCCCCAGCATTTT.

The chain is built from TRBV7-9 and TRBJ1-1; TRBD1 is a possible D gene (5 bases). V lost 5 bases and J 4 bases, leaving 20 bases between the germline ends. This CDR3 has 16 residues. Germline lookup yields CDR1 SEHNR and CDR2 FQNEAQ (reference sequence). The CDR3 here is CASSPGAFSGGTEAFF. CDR3 DNA: TGTGCCAGCAGCCCCGGGGCTTTTTCCGGGGGCACTGAAGCTTTCTTT.

The chain uses TRBV4-1 and TRBJ1-1, with D hard to call. This CDR3 is 15 amino acids long. Germline CDR1 is MGHRA and CDR2 is YSYEKL. With 1 base removed from V and 0 bases from J, the gap between germline ends came to 9 bases. The CDR3 is CASSQVLTVNTEAFF. As DNA, the CDR3 is TGCGCCAGCAGCCAAGTCCTGACGGTGAACACTGAAGCTTTCTTT.

V and J are TRBV2 and TRBJ1-1; D is unclear. The CDR3 is 13 amino acids. V was shortened by 4 bases and J by 1 base, with 7 bases between the two germline ends. Germline V gene lookup returns CDR1 SNHLY and CDR2 FYNNEI. CDR3 in DNA: TGTGCCAGCAGTGGGGATTCGAACACTGAAGCTTTCTTT. Translated, it gives CASSGDSNTEAFF.

The genes are TRBV6-6 and TRBJ1-2, with D possibly TRBD1 on 5 matching bases. Germline assignment: CDR1 MNHNY and CDR2 SVGAGI (reference sequence). Trimming took 4 bases from V and 2 from J, leaving 11 bases between them. This CDR3 region has 14 residues. CDR3 amino acids: CASSSPDKNYGYTF. The CDR3 DNA reads TGTGCCAGCAGTTCCCCGGACAAGAACTATGGCTACACCTTC.

This clone was counted only a few times. The chain has TRBV30 and TRBJ1-3; D unclear. The germline V gene has CDR1 GTSNPN and CDR2 SVGIG (reference sequence). The V and J ends lost 3 bases and 8 bases respectively, with 11 bases between them. CDR3 size: 12 residues. The CDR3, as DNA: TGTGCCTGGAGGGACGTGGTCGACACCATATATTTT. Amino acids: CAWRDVVDTIYF.

V and J are TRBV12-3 or TRBV12-4 and TRBJ1-2; no reliable D call. V lost 6 bases and J 5 bases, leaving 7 bases between the germline ends. This CDR3 is built from 11 residues. The CDR3, as DNA: TGTGCCAGCAGCGGGATTTATGGCTACACCTTC. This sequence encodes CASSGIYGYTF.

CDR3 nucleotide sequence: TGCGCCAGCAGCGGGTCCGGGACTAACTATGGCTACACCTTC. It specifies CASSGSGTNYGYTF. V and J are TRBV4-1 and TRBJ1-2, with D uncertain. Between the trimmed V and J ends, which lost 5 bases and 0 bases, there was a span of 10 bases. Germline lookup yields CDR1 MGHRA and CDR2 YSYEKL. The CDR3 consists of 14 residues.

This chain links TRBV3-1 (or the pseudogene TRBV3-2) with TRBJ1-1, with D maybe TRBD1 (6 bases). V lost 2 bases and J lost 10, with 8 bases in between. Germline V CDR1 and CDR2: LGHDT, YNNKEL (reference sequence). The length of the CDR3 is 11 residues. The CDR3 protein is CASSQQGRAFF. CDR3 sequence (DNA): TGTGCCAGCAGCCAACAGGGGAGAGCTTTCTTT.

CDR3 sequence reads: CASSGQGANQPQHF. The CDR3 DNA reads TGTGCCAGCAGTGGTCAGGGGGCCAATCAGCCCCAGCATTTT. The chain has TRBV25-1 and TRBJ1-5, with 8 positions matching TRBD1. The J segment lost 3 bases and the V segment lost 4 bases, leaving 2 bases of the junction unmatched. This CDR3 spans 14 amino acids. The germline gives CDR1 MGHDK, CDR2 SYGVNS.

The chain employs TRBV6-5 and TRBJ1-2; D might be TRBD1 (5 bases). Germline CDR1 MNHEY, CDR2 SVGAGI. The CDR3 is 13 residues long. Trimming took off 2 bases at V and 4 bases at J, with 8 bases between the two ends. CDR3 DNA sequence: TGTGCCAGCAGTTACCGGGACCCCTATGGCTACACCTTC. This codes for CASSYRDPYGYTF.

The rearrangement joins TRBV4-1 to TRBJ1-1; a possible D gene is TRBD1 (5 bases). Germline assignment: CDR1 MGHRA and CDR2 YSYEKL. This CDR3 spans 15 amino acids. V was shortened by 3 bases and J by 3 bases, with 14 bases between the two germline ends. The CDR3: CASSQRTPGDTEAFF. The CDR3 DNA reads as TGCGCCAGCAGCCAGCGGACACCCGGGGACACTGAAGCTTTCTTT.

DNA for the CDR3: TGTGCCAGCAGCTCATATTACAATGAGCAGTTCTTC. Protein: CASSSYYNEQFF. V usage is TRBV7-9 and J usage is TRBJ2-1; D ambiguous. V dropped 4 bases and J dropped 4 bases, with 5 bases sitting between them. The CDR3 extends over 12 amino acids. Germline V CDR1 and CDR2: SEHNR, FQNEAQ (reference sequence).

The V gene is TRBV30, the J gene TRBJ1-4; perhaps TRBD1 as D (6 bases). The CDR3 runs 13 residues. CDR1 is GTSNPN, CDR2 SVGIG, per germline (reference sequence). Deletions cut 4 bases from V and 8 bases from J, with 14 bases between. The CDR3 DNA follows: TGTGCCTGGAACGGAGGGGGGGAGGAAAAACTGTTTTTT. It is translated as CAWNGGGEEKLFF.

The chain uses TRBV19 and TRBJ1-5, with 8 bases matching TRBD1. This CDR3 is 19 amino acids long. Germline V gives CDR1 LNHDA, CDR2 SQIVND (reference sequence). Trimming took 8 bases from V and 0 from J; bases not matched to a gene: 18. This chain's CDR3 is CASRLVVGQGGYSNQPQHF. Here the CDR3 DNA reads TGTGCCAGTCGGCTAGTCGTCGGACAGGGAGGGTATAGCAATCAGCCCCAGCATTTT. Complete variable domain (other parts from reference TRBV19 and TRBJ1-5): DGGITQSPKYLFRKEGQNVTLSCEQNLNHDAMYWYRQDPGQGLRLIYYSQIVNDFQKGDIAEGYSVSREKKESFPLTVTSAQKNPTAFYLCASRLVVGQGGYSNQPQHFGDGTRLSIL.

The gene calls are TRBV27 and TRBJ1-3; TRBD1 aligns across 9 bases. With 5 bases clipped from V and 3 bases from J, the junction kept 5 bases outside the gene matches. CDR3 length: 15 residues. The V gene's germline CDR1 is MNHEY and CDR2 SMNVEV (reference sequence). The DNA of the CDR3 is TGTGCCAGCAGTAGACAGGGGGTCTATGGAAACACCATATATTTT. This gives the protein CASSRQGVYGNTIYF.

J is TRBJ2-5 and V is TRBV28; D tentatively reads TRBD1 or TRBD2 (5 bases each). Trimming removed 5 bases from V and 0 bases from J, with 19 bases in between. This CDR3 has 17 residues. Germline V gene lookup returns CDR1 MDHEN and CDR2 SYDVKM. CDR3 loop: CASSPGDGLPYQETQYF. DNA of the CDR3: TGTGCCAGCAGTCCCGGGGACGGGTTACCGTACCAAGAGACCCAGTACTTC.

The chain recombines TRBV18 with TRBJ1-5; the D is unclear. The ends were cut back, 8 bases at V and 3 bases at J, with 20 bases in the middle. Germline lookup yields CDR1 KGHSH and CDR2 LQKENI. The CDR3 loop spans 16 amino acids. The CDR3, as DNA: TGTGCCAGCCCCCTTCCAAGTGAATTCGACAATCAGCCCCAGCATTTT. This gives the protein CASPLPSEFDNQPQHF. Full variable domain (outside the CDR3, taken from reference TRBV18 and TRBJ1-5): NAGVMQNPRHLVRRRGQEARLRCSPMKGHSHVYWYRQLPEEGLKFMVYLQKENIIDESGMPKERFSAEFPKEGPSILRIQQVVRGDSAAYFCASPLPSEFDNQPQHFGDGTRLSIL.

V and J are TRBV4-3 and TRBJ1-1; TRBD1 matches at 7 bases. Germline values: CDR1 LGHNA, CDR2 YSLEER. The CDR3 is 15 residues long. The ends lost 7 bases at V and 0 bases at J; junction bases unmatched: 8. DNA for the CDR3: TGCGCCAGCAACACTCGACAGGGACTGAACACTGAAGCTTTCTTT. Translating it yields CASNTRQGLNTEAFF.